One and the same sample provided the 30 T cell receptor beta chains below, sequenced in a study of shared clonotypes between healthy human individuals. Clones were sequenced by immunoSEQ multiplex PCR, and TCRdb holds only the in-frame ones, with some missing. The sample contains some 1,400,000 clones, roughly 95% of which appear only once. Source material: naive CD4+ T cells sorted from blood. Subset specified: CD45RA+ positively selected. Source of these receptors: a man aged 25-45 years in good health.

V and J are TRBV11-2 and TRBJ2-5; D uncertain. The CDR3 loop spans 13 amino acids. V was pared by 0 bases and J by 5 bases, with 7 bases between. Germline values: CDR1 SGHAT, CDR2 FQNNGV. The CDR3 nucleotides are TGTGCCAGCAGCTTAGAGGGTCCCGAGACCCAGTACTTC. It encodes CASSLEGPETQYF.

The chain carries TRBV6-1 and TRBJ1-1; TRBD1 matches at 8 bases. Germline V lookup: CDR1 MNHNS, CDR2 SASEGT. Trimming removed 7 bases from V and 4 bases from J; junction bases left unmatched: 8. The CDR3 loop spans 14 amino acids. CDR3 sequence reads: CASIIDRGGTEAFF. DNA of the CDR3: TGTGCCAGCATCATAGACAGGGGCGGCACTGAAGCTTTCTTT.

In DNA, the CDR3 is TGTGCCAGCAGCACAGGACAGGGGACCTACAATGAGCAGTTCTTC. As protein: CASSTGQGTYNEQFF. The chain joins TRBV11-3 to TRBJ2-1; 9 nucleotides agree with TRBD1. This CDR3 has 15 residues. Trimming removed 5 bases from V and 2 bases from J; junction bases left unmatched: 4. Germline CDR1 and CDR2: SGHNT and YENEEA. The full variable domain, completed using reference TRBV11-3 and TRBJ2-1, is EAGVVQSPRYKIIEKKQPVAFWCNPISGHNTLYWYLQNLGQGPELLIRYENEEAVDDSQLPKDRFSAERLKGVDSTLKIQPAELGDSAVYLCASSTGQGTYNEQFFGPGTRLTVL.

The chain carries TRBV11-2 and TRBJ1-1; D gene uncertain. CDR1 is SGHAT and CDR2 is FQNNGV in the germline V gene. The CDR3 runs 12 residues. V lost 1 base and J lost 5, with 5 bases in between. The CDR3 is CASSLVLTEAFF. DNA of the CDR3: TGTGCCAGCAGCTTAGTCCTAACTGAAGCTTTCTTT.

J is TRBJ2-3 and V is TRBV18; TRBD1 is a possible D gene (7 bases). Germline V gene data show CDR1 as KGHSH and CDR2 as LQKENI. Trimming removed 2 bases at V and 2 bases at J, with 14 bases between. The length of the CDR3 is 16 residues. The CDR3 DNA sequence: TGTGCCAGCTCACCAAGGCAGGGGGGACTCACAGATACGCAGTATTTT. This gives the protein CASSPRQGGLTDTQYF. Full variable domain (rest looked up from reference TRBV18 and TRBJ2-3): NAGVMQNPRHLVRRRGQEARLRCSPMKGHSHVYWYRQLPEEGLKFMVYLQKENIIDESGMPKERFSAEFPKEGPSILRIQQVVRGDSAAYFCASSPRQGGLTDTQYFGPGTRLTVL.

The CDR3 sequence is CASSLEGSGRALDTQYF. The CDR3 DNA follows: TGTGCCAGCAGCTTAGAGGGTAGCGGGAGGGCCCTAGATACGCAGTATTTT. This sequence joins TRBV11-2 and TRBJ2-3, with 11 positions matching TRBD2. The germline gives CDR1 SGHAT, CDR2 FQNNGV. The CDR3 is 17 residues long. After removal of 0 bases from V and 5 bases from J, the junction contained 7 bases not matched to a gene.

As regards this clone: This same CDR3 is encoded by further DNA sequences in the sample. The chain joins TRBV7-2 to TRBJ1-5, with unresolved D. The CDR3 has 14 residues. V lost 4 bases to trimming and J lost 1 base, with 8 bases between them. Germline V gene data show CDR1 as SGHTA and CDR2 as FQGNSA. In DNA, the CDR3 is TGTGCCAGCAGCTCGGCAGGCAGCAATCAGCCCCAGCATTTT. Its protein product is CASSSAGSNQPQHF.

The gene calls are TRBV7-2 and TRBJ2-3; TRBD1 matches 8 bases. V shed 5 bases and J 1 base; nucleotides not matched to a gene: 17. The CDR3 spans 19 residues. From germline, CDR1 is SGHTA and CDR2 FQGNSA. CDR3 in amino acids: CASSPYPYNDRGGTDTQYF. The DNA of the CDR3 is TGTGCCAGCAGCCCCTACCCCTACAATGACAGGGGAGGCACAGATACGCAGTATTTT.

This clone occurred once. V is TRBV4-1 and J is TRBJ2-7, with a tentative D call TRBD2 (6 bases). V lost 0 bases, J lost 0 bases, and 12 bases lay in between. Per germline, CDR1 MGHRA and CDR2 YSYEKL. The CDR3 totals 16 residues. CDR3: CASSQDGAGRSYEQYF. The CDR3 DNA sequence: TGCGCCAGCAGCCAAGATGGGGCGGGACGCTCCTACGAGCAGTACTTC.

As DNA, the CDR3 is TGTGCCAGCAGCCAAGGACAGCACGCCCACGCCTTTCTTGATACGCAGTATTTT. This translates into CASSQGQHAHAFLDTQYF. The V and J genes are TRBV14 and TRBJ2-3; D might be TRBD1 (5 bases). CDR1 and CDR2 from the germline V gene are SGHDN and FVKESK. This CDR3 is 18 amino acids long. V dropped 1 base and J dropped 6 bases, with 23 bases sitting between them.

This clone appeared a few times. The chain carries TRBV19 and TRBJ1-2; perhaps TRBD1 as D (6 bases). The CDR3 spans 14 residues. Germline CDR1 and CDR2: LNHDA and SQIVND (reference sequence). The V gene lost 6 bases and the J gene lost 8 bases, with 19 bases spanning the gap. CDR3 DNA sequence: TGTGCCAGTAGCCCCATGGGGGGGCCTCGGGGCTACACCTTC. It specifies CASSPMGGPRGYTF. Filled out from reference TRBV19 and TRBJ1-2, the complete variable domain reads DGGITQSPKYLFRKEGQNVTLSCEQNLNHDAMYWYRQDPGQGLRLIYYSQIVNDFQKGDIAEGYSVSREKKESFPLTVTSAQKNPTAFYLCASSPMGGPRGYTFGSGTRLTVV.

V and J are TRBV10-1 and TRBJ1-6; a weak D match, TRBD1 (5 bases). The CDR3 consists of 16 residues. Between the trimmed V and J ends, which lost 5 bases and 2 bases, there was a span of 13 bases. CDR1 is WNHNN, CDR2 SYGVQD, per germline (reference sequence). This chain's CDR3 is CASSIWGGTYNSPLHF. Here the CDR3 DNA reads TGCGCCAGCAGTATCTGGGGGGGGACCTATAATTCACCCCTCCACTTT.

The chain combines TRBV14 with TRBJ2-7, with a tentative D call TRBD2 (5 bases). Germline CDR1 is SGHDN and CDR2 is FVKESK. This CDR3 contains 15 residues. Trimming removed 1 base from V and 4 bases from J, with 14 bases in between. The CDR3 nucleotides read TGTGCCAGCAGCCAAGTGCCGGGAACCCTTTACGAGCAGTACTTC. This gives the protein CASSQVPGTLYEQYF.

The V gene is TRBV18, the J gene TRBJ1-3; D call uncertain. The ends were cut back, 3 bases at V and 2 bases at J, with 5 bases in the middle. The length of the CDR3 is 13 residues. Looked up from germline, CDR1 is KGHSH and CDR2 is LQKENI. As DNA, the CDR3 is TGTGCCAGCTCACCTGAAGCTGGAAACACCATATATTTT. This sequence encodes CASSPEAGNTIYF.

Comment on this clone: The sample contains more than one DNA sequence encoding this CDR3. The genes are TRBV7-2 and TRBJ2-7; perhaps TRBD2 as D (6 bases). The ends were cut back, 1 base at V and 4 bases at J, with 11 bases in the middle. There are 14 residues in the CDR3. CDR1 and CDR2 (germline): SGHTA, FQGNSA. CDR3 protein: CASSLERVSYEQYF. CDR3 DNA: TGTGCCAGCAGCTTAGAGCGGGTTAGTTACGAGCAGTACTTC.

V is TRBV15 and J is TRBJ2-7; D may be TRBD1 (6 bases). The V end was cut by 5 bases, the J end by 3 bases, with 11 bases between. This CDR3 has 13 residues. CDR1 and CDR2 from the germline V gene are LNHNV and YYDKDF (reference sequence). The CDR3 nucleotides read TGTGCCACCAGCTTCCACAGGGACTACGAGCAGTACTTC. Protein product: CATSFHRDYEQYF.

The V gene is TRBV2, the J gene TRBJ2-1; 11 bases agree with TRBD2. Germline CDR1 is SNHLY and CDR2 is FYNNEI. V dropped 4 bases and J dropped 3; count of bases not matched to a gene: 2. The CDR3 runs to 15 residues. The CDR3: CASSALAGVYNEQFF. CDR3 nucleotide sequence: TGTGCCAGCAGTGCACTAGCGGGAGTCTACAATGAGCAGTTCTTC.

As to this clone: Other DNA variants within this sample encode the same CDR3. The V gene is TRBV6-5, the J gene TRBJ1-2, with TRBD1 as a possible D gene (6 bases). This CDR3 is 15 amino acids long. Germline V gene data show CDR1 as MNHEY and CDR2 as SVGAGI. Deletions cut 0 bases from V and 2 bases from J, with 10 bases between. The CDR3 DNA reads TGTGCCAGCAGTTACTCGAGGGGGGGAAACTATGGCTACACCTTC. This gives the protein CASSYSRGGNYGYTF.

This clone was seen once. The chain uses TRBV18 and TRBJ1-2; 8 bases are a match to TRBD1. Germline values: CDR1 KGHSH, CDR2 LQKENI. The trim removed 3 bases at V and 0 bases at J, leaving 12 bases unmatched. The CDR3 is 18 amino acids. CDR3 loop: CASSPLSQGALANYGYTF. CDR3 DNA: TGTGCCAGCTCACCCCTCTCCCAGGGGGCCTTAGCTAACTATGGCTACACCTTC.

The gene calls are TRBV7-9 and TRBJ2-7; perhaps TRBD2 as D (5 bases). The CDR3 contains 13 residues. V lost 5 bases, J lost 4 bases, and 12 bases lay in between. Germline lookup yields CDR1 SEHNR and CDR2 FQNEAQ (reference sequence). The CDR3 region is CASSHTGKYEQYF. As DNA, the CDR3 is TGTGCCAGCAGCCATACCGGGAAATACGAGCAGTACTTC. Supplemented by reference TRBV7-9 and TRBJ2-7, the full variable domain reads DTGVSQNPRHKITKRGQNVTFRCDPISEHNRLYWYRQTLGQGPEFLTYFQNEAQLEKSRLLSDRFSAERPKGSFSTLEIQRTEQGDSAMYLCASSHTGKYEQYFGPGTRLTVT.

The V gene is TRBV6-5, the J gene TRBJ1-2; 8 bases agree with TRBD1. Germline lookup yields CDR1 MNHEY and CDR2 SVGAGI. There are 14 residues in the CDR3. The trim removed 6 bases at V and 6 bases at J, leaving 9 bases unmatched. The CDR3 sequence is CASRPGGAIDGYTF. The DNA of the CDR3 is TGTGCCAGCAGACCAGGGGGCGCAATTGATGGCTACACCTTC.

The V call is TRBV19, the J call TRBJ2-7; 11 bases align to TRBD2. This CDR3 has 15 residues. Germline V gene data show CDR1 as LNHDA and CDR2 as SQIVND (reference sequence). With 7 bases clipped from V and 3 bases from J, the junction kept 8 bases outside the gene matches. This CDR3 reads CASTQLAGAGYEQYF. The CDR3 region has the DNA TGTGCCAGTACCCAACTAGCGGGAGCAGGCTACGAGCAGTACTTC.

The chain links TRBV7-6 to TRBJ2-7, with D tentatively TRBD1 (7 bases). There are 14 residues in the CDR3. The V gene's germline CDR1 is SGHVS and CDR2 FNYEAQ. V was clipped by 1 base and J by 4 bases, with 11 bases between them. The CDR3 DNA sequence: TGTGCCAGCAGCTTAGGACAGGGACTTTACGAGCAGTACTTC. This gives the protein CASSLGQGLYEQYF. Looking up the rest from reference TRBV7-6 and TRBJ2-7 gives the full variable domain: GAGVSQSPRYKVTKRGQDVALRCDPISGHVSLYWYRQALGQGPEFLTYFNYEAQQDKSGLPNDRFSAERPEGSISTLTIQRTEQRDSAMYRCASSLGQGLYEQYFGPGTRLTVT.

The CDR3: CASSLVHGDRGLAKNIQYF. CDR3 nucleotides: TGTGCCAGCAGCTTAGTTCACGGGGACAGGGGGCTAGCCAAAAACATTCAGTACTTC. V is TRBV7-2 and J is TRBJ2-4, with TRBD1 identical over 12 bases. The junction had 7 bases not matched to a gene; V was cut back by 1 base and J by 0 bases. CDR3 length: 19 amino acids. Per the germline V gene, CDR1 is SGHTA and CDR2 is FQGNSA.

The gene calls are TRBV9 and TRBJ2-1; 12 bases align to TRBD2. CDR1 is SGDLS and CDR2 is YYNGEE in the germline V gene. The J segment lost 10 bases and the V segment lost 7 bases, leaving 6 bases of the junction unmatched. The CDR3 contains 13 residues. The CDR3 DNA is TGTGCCAGCTCGACTAGCGGGAGCTCCGAGCAGTTCTTC. It yields the protein CASSTSGSSEQFF.

The chain has TRBV10-3 and TRBJ2-3, with D perhaps TRBD2 (5 bases). V gave up 6 bases and J gave up 6 bases, with 7 bases separating them. The CDR3 is 11 amino acids. Germline CDR1 reads ENHRY; CDR2 reads SYGVKD. The CDR3: CAIRLADTQYF. The CDR3 nucleotides read TGTGCCATCAGATTAGCGGATACGCAGTATTTT.

DNA for the CDR3: TGTGCCAGCAGCCGGGACAGCATTTGGAATACGCAGTATTTT. As protein: CASSRDSIWNTQYF. The rearrangement uses TRBV7-8 and TRBJ2-3, with 7 positions matching TRBD1. The germline V gene has CDR1 SGHVS and CDR2 FQNEAQ. Losses at the gene ends were 5 bases for V and 7 bases for J; bases not matched to a gene: 9. This CDR3 spans 14 amino acids.

Here the CDR3 DNA reads TGTGCCTGGAGTGTACCGGCTAGAGTTAACTACAATGAGCAGTTCTTC. Residues: CAWSVPARVNYNEQFF. The chain has TRBV30 and TRBJ2-1, with unresolved D. Germline CDR1 reads GTSNPN; CDR2 reads SVGIG (reference sequence). The CDR3 loop spans 16 amino acids. V was clipped by 0 bases and J by 3 bases, with 15 bases between them.

The chain links TRBV5-4 to TRBJ2-1; a weak D match, TRBD2 (6 bases). V lost 2 bases and J lost 5, with 14 bases in between. The CDR3 covers 15 residues. The V gene's germline CDR1 is SGHNT and CDR2 YYREEE (reference sequence). As DNA, the CDR3 is TGTGCCAGCAGCTTAGACGCGGGGAGAAACAATGAGCAGTTCTTC. This translates into CASSLDAGRNNEQFF.

The V gene is TRBV29-1, the J gene TRBJ2-5; a weak D match, TRBD1 (6 bases). The CDR3 totals 12 residues. CDR1 is SQVTM, CDR2 ANQGSEA, per germline. The DNA of the CDR3 is TGCAGTGCAGGGGCTCGTCAAGAGACCCAGTACTTC. The encoded protein is CSAGARQETQYF. The entire variable domain, with the rest obtained from reference TRBV29-1 and TRBJ2-5, is as follows: SAVISQKPSRDICQRGTSLTIQCQVDSQVTMMFWYRQQPGQSLTLIATANQGSEATYESGFVIDKFPISRPNLTFSTLTVSNMSPEDSSIYLCSAGARQETQYFGPGTRLLVL.